This passage covers 19 T cell receptor beta chains from one sample sequenced in a study of OX40 agonist ivuxolimab in advanced cancers. Some clones are missing from TCRdb's copy, which holds only in-frame ones; the method was immunoSEQ multiplex PCR. The sample holds some 63,000 clones, around 87% seen once. The specimen comprised CD4+ or CD8+ T cells sorted from blood, sampled in a trial of the OX40 agonist ivuxolimab. The source of these receptors is an adult with an advanced solid tumor such as melanoma, head and neck, liver or kidney cancer.

The J gene is TRBJ2-7, the V gene TRBV27, with 9 bases that match TRBD2. Germline V gene sequence: CDR1 MNHEY, CDR2 SMNVEV (reference sequence). The junction had 8 bases not matched to a gene; V was cut back by 2 bases and J by 0 bases. The CDR3 runs 17 residues. This CDR3 reads CASSLTPPSGVSYEQYF. The CDR3 DNA reads as TGTGCCAGCAGTTTAACTCCCCCTAGCGGGGTCTCCTACGAGCAGTACTTC.

V is TRBV5-1 and J is TRBJ1-2; 7 bases are a match to TRBD1. The CDR3 contains 20 residues. The trim removed 4 bases at V and 1 base at J, leaving 22 bases unmatched. Germline V lookup: CDR1 SGHRS, CDR2 YFSETQ. CDR3 loop: CASSLRDSPTPTPINYGYTF. CDR3 nucleotide sequence: TGCGCCAGCAGCCTCCGGGACAGTCCGACTCCCACTCCTATTAACTATGGCTACACCTTC.

DNA of the CDR3: TGTGCCAGCAGCTTAGCGCTAGGGACAAGAGTCTACGAGCAGTACTTC. As protein: CASSLALGTRVYEQYF. The J gene is TRBJ2-7, the V gene TRBV7-9, with D perhaps matching TRBD1 (6 bases). V shed 0 bases and J shed 3 bases, with 15 bases lying between them. The CDR3 extends over 16 amino acids. Germline V gives CDR1 SEHNR, CDR2 FQNEAQ (reference sequence).

The gene calls are TRBV2 and TRBJ2-7, with 9 positions matching TRBD1. Germline values: CDR1 SNHLY, CDR2 FYNNEI. V lost 8 bases and J lost 4; bases outside the gene matches: 6. The CDR3 runs to 13 residues. DNA of the CDR3: TGTGCCAGCGAGGGACAGGGTCCGTACGAGCAGTACTTC. This sequence encodes CASEGQGPYEQYF.

The chain uses TRBV4-1 and TRBJ2-1, with 11 bases matching TRBD2. This CDR3 contains 16 residues. Germline CDR1 is MGHRA and CDR2 is YSYEKL. Unmatched junction bases numbered 5, after V lost 1 base and J lost 6 bases. For the CDR3, the DNA is TGCGCCAGCAGCCAAGTTTTAGCGGGGGGGCTCAATGAGCAGTTCTTC. Protein: CASSQVLAGGLNEQFF.

This clone was found a few times. The J gene is TRBJ1-2, the V gene TRBV19; 7 nucleotides align to TRBD1. The ends lost 3 bases at V and 2 bases at J; junction bases unmatched: 0. The CDR3 has 13 residues. Germline CDR1 LNHDA, CDR2 SQIVND (reference sequence). CDR3 in DNA: TGTGCCAGTAGTATGACAGGGAACTATGGCTACACCTTC. This sequence encodes CASSMTGNYGYTF.

V usage is TRBV6-1 and J usage is TRBJ2-7; 7 nucleotides agree with TRBD1. Germline assignment: CDR1 MNHNS and CDR2 SASEGT. Trimming removed 6 bases from V and 1 base from J; junction bases left unmatched: 0. This CDR3 comprises 12 residues. This CDR3 reads CASRDRSYEQYF. The CDR3 coding sequence is TGTGCCAGCAGGGACAGGTCCTACGAGCAGTACTTC.

J is TRBJ2-1 and V is TRBV4-1; a possible D gene is TRBD2 (6 bases). Germline CDR1 MGHRA, CDR2 YSYEKL. V was cut by 1 base and J by 9 bases, with 13 bases left in between. The length of the CDR3 is 14 residues. The CDR3 is CASSQATSYGEQFF. The CDR3 DNA reads as TGCGCCAGCAGCCAAGCGACTAGTTACGGTGAGCAGTTCTTC.

The rearrangement uses TRBV30 and TRBJ2-7; 9 bases map to TRBD1. This CDR3 is built from 14 residues. V lost 4 bases to trimming and J lost 1 base; unmatched junction nucleotides: 5. Germline CDR1 reads GTSNPN; CDR2 reads SVGIG (reference sequence). CDR3 coding DNA: TGTGCCTGGACCGGGACAGGGACTTCCTACGAGCAGTACTTC. Translated, it gives CAWTGTGTSYEQYF.

V gene TRBV7-9 combines with J gene TRBJ1-1; D not resolved. Trimming pared 5 bases from V and 9 bases from J, leaving 16 bases between. CDR1 and CDR2 (germline): SEHNR, FQNEAQ (reference sequence). The CDR3 has 13 residues. CDR3 sequence (DNA): TGTGCCAGCAGCCCAGTGAATCAGGAAAAAGCTTTCTTT. This encodes CASSPVNQEKAFF.

The chain combines TRBV28 with TRBJ1-5, with D perhaps matching TRBD1 (6 bases). The germline gives CDR1 MDHEN, CDR2 SYDVKM. CDR3 length equals 14 residues. The ends were cut back, 4 bases at V and 6 bases at J, with 13 bases in the middle. DNA for the CDR3: TGTGCCAGCAGTTCCAGGGGCGCGGGTCAGCCCCAGCATTTT. The encoded protein is CASSSRGAGQPQHF.

The V call is TRBV7-9, the J call TRBJ2-1; a weak D match, TRBD1 (6 bases). V was trimmed by 5 bases and J by 0 bases, leaving 14 bases between them. CDR3 length: 16 amino acids. Germline lookup yields CDR1 SEHNR and CDR2 FQNEAQ (reference sequence). CDR3 coding DNA: TGTGCCAGCAGCCAAACTGACAGGAGCTCCTACAATGAGCAGTTCTTC. Protein: CASSQTDRSSYNEQFF.

This clone was seen only once. The chain combines TRBV28 with TRBJ2-7; no definite D call. V lost 5 bases, J lost 0 bases, and 2 bases lay in between. The CDR3 length is 11 residues. The germline CDR1 and CDR2 sequences are MDHEN and SYDVKM. The CDR3 bases are TGTGCCAGCAGTGGCTCCTACGAGCAGTACTTC. Translating it yields CASSGSYEQYF.

V gene TRBV30 combines with J gene TRBJ2-2; D is uncertain. Germline values: CDR1 GTSNPN, CDR2 SVGIG (reference sequence). CDR3 length: 13 residues. V was cut by 0 bases and J by 5 bases, with 7 bases left in between. Here the CDR3 DNA reads TGTGCCTGGAGTGTTGGACGGACCGGGGAGCTGTTTTTT. Translating it yields CAWSVGRTGELFF.

The chain uses TRBV5-1 and TRBJ2-7; tentatively, D is TRBD1 (6 bases). Germline V CDR1 and CDR2: SGHRS, YFSETQ. This CDR3 has 14 residues. V shed 0 bases and J shed 5 bases, with 12 bases lying between them. The CDR3 DNA reads TGCGCCAGCAGCTTGGGTCCAGGGGACCACGAGCAGTACTTC. Residues: CASSLGPGDHEQYF.

The chain has TRBV27 and TRBJ2-1; D uncertain. This CDR3 contains 14 residues. The V end was cut by 5 bases, the J end by 6 bases, with 14 bases between. Germline lookup yields CDR1 MNHEY and CDR2 SMNVEV (reference sequence). The CDR3 protein is CASSPAILTNEQFF. The CDR3 DNA reads TGTGCCAGCAGTCCTGCAATCCTGACCAATGAGCAGTTCTTC.

The rearrangement links TRBV19 to TRBJ1-4, with D uncertain. The CDR3 sequence is 16 residues long. Germline V gene lookup returns CDR1 LNHDA and CDR2 SQIVND (reference sequence). V gave up 0 bases and J gave up 0 bases, with 8 bases separating them. In DNA, the CDR3 is TGTGCCAGTAGTATAGATTTTGGTTCAACTAATGAAAAACTGTTTTTT. Translated, it gives CASSIDFGSTNEKLFF. Full variable domain (missing parts from reference TRBV19 and TRBJ1-4): DGGITQSPKYLFRKEGQNVTLSCEQNLNHDAMYWYRQDPGQGLRLIYYSQIVNDFQKGDIAEGYSVSREKKESFPLTVTSAQKNPTAFYLCASSIDFGSTNEKLFFGSGTQLSVL.

The V gene is TRBV10-2, the J gene TRBJ1-5; D is unresolved. V lost 0 bases, J lost 4 bases, and 13 bases lay in between. Germline CDR1 reads WSHSY; CDR2 reads SAAADI. The CDR3 is made up of 16 amino acids. CDR3 in amino acids: CASSESGVVANQPQHF. For the CDR3, the DNA is TGCGCCAGCAGTGAGTCTGGGGTGGTAGCAAATCAGCCCCAGCATTTT.

The chain has TRBV5-1 and TRBJ2-2; weak D call: TRBD2 (5 bases). The germline V gene encodes CDR1 SGHRS and CDR2 YFSETQ. The V end lost 5 bases, the J end lost 2 bases, and 10 bases lay between the germline ends. The CDR3 has 14 residues. The CDR3 DNA reads as TGCGCCAGCAGTTGGGAGTTTAACACCGGGGAGCTGTTTTTT. Protein sequence: CASSWEFNTGELFF.